The source of this TCR beta chain is a study of cytomegalovirus exposure and HLA in healthy donors. Nominally healthy donors were sampled, though unrecorded immune exposures were likely. General study findings and limits: Sequencing likely generated an artifact that appeared as a cluster of highly shared sequence variants. The authors later found TCR association rates varying by HLA locus, with DRB1 most and HLA-C fewest. Earlier findings revealed that most TCR beta V segments proved productive either about 87% or about 30% of the time.

V lost 1 base and J 4 bases, leaving 7 bases between the germline ends. Looked up from germline, CDR1 is LGHNA and CDR2 is YNFKEQ. This CDR3 is 13 amino acids long. A single count supports this clone. What it recognizes is unknown. Primers for the PCR totalled 60 Vbeta and 13 Jbeta. Sequenced by immunoSEQ multiplex PCR; TCRdb stores in-frame clones only, minus some. This sample carries more than 150,000 clones, more than 75% of them seen once, and the ten largest clones take under 2.5%. Sequencing input: PBMCs. This receptor was identified in a woman in her 30s in good health and CMV-seropositive. The V gene is TRBV4-2, the J gene TRBJ1-1; D gene uncertain. The CDR3 DNA reads as TGTGCCAGCAGCCAAGGTCTGTCCACTGAAGCTTTCTTT. Residues: CASSQGLSTEAFF.